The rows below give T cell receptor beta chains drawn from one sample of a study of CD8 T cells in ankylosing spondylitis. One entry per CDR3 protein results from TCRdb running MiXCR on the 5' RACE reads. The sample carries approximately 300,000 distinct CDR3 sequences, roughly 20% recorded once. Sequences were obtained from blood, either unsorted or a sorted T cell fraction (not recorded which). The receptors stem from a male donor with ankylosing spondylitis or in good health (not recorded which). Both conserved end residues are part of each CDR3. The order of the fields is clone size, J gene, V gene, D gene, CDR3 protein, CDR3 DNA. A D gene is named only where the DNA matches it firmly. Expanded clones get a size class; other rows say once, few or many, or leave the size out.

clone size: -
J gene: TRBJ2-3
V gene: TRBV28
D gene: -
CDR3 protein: CASSFLLGADTDTQYF
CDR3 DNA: TGTGCCAGCAGTTTTCTCTTAGGGGCGGACACAGATACGCAGTATTTT

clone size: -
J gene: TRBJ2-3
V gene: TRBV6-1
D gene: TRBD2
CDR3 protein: CASRASGGADTQYF
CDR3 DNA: TGTGCCAGCAGGGCTAGCGGGGGGGCAGATACGCAGTATTTT

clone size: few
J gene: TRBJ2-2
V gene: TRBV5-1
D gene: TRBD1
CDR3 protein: CASSFWTGDGTGELFF
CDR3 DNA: TGCGCCAGCAGCTTCTGGACAGGGGATGGCACCGGGGAGCTGTTTTTT

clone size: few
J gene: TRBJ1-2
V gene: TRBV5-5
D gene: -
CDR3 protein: CASSLGYVPEINYGYTF
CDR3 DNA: TGTGCCAGCAGCTTGGGTTATGTGCCCGAGATTAACTATGGCTACACCTTC

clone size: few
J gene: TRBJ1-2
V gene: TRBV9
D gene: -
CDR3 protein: CASSAPQGNNYGYTF
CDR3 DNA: TGTGCCAGCAGCGCACCACAGGGAAATAACTATGGCTACACCTTC

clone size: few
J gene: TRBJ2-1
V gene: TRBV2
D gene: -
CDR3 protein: CASSESLGVVSYNEQFF
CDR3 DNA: TGTGCCAGCAGTGAAAGTTTGGGCGTAGTCTCCTACAATGAGCAGTTCTTC

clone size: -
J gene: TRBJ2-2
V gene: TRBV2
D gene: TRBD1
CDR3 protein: CASTTGAGELFF
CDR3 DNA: TGTGCCAGCACCACAGGGGCCGGGGAGCTGTTTTTT

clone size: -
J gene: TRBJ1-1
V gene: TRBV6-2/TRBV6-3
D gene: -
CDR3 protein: CASRRDGLKTEAFF
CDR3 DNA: TGTGCCAGCAGACGGGACGGCCTGAAGACTGAAGCTTTCTTT

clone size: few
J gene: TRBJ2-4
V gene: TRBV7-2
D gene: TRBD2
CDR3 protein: CASSLAGLAGVQYF
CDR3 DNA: TGTGCCAGCAGCTTAGCCGGACTAGCGGGAGTTCAGTACTTC

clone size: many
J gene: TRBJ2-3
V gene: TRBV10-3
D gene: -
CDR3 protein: CAISFLTPGKGVPDTQYF
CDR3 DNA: TGTGCCATCAGTTTCCTCACGCCCGGGAAAGGGGTACCAGATACGCAGTATTTT